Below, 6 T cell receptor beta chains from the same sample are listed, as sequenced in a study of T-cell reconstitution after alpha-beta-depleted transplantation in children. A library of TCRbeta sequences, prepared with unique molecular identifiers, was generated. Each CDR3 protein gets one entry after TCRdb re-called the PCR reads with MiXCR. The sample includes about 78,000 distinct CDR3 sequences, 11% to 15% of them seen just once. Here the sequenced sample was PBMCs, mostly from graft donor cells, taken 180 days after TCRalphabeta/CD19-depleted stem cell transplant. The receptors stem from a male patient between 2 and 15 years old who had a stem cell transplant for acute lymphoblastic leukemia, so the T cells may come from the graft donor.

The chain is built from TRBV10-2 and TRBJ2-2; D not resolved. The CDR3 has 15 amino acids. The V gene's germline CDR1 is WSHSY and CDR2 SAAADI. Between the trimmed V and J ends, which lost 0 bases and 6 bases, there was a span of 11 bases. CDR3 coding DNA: TGCGCCAGCAGTGAGTCGAACAGTCGGCCCGGGGAGCTGTTTTTT. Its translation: CASSESNSRPGELFF.

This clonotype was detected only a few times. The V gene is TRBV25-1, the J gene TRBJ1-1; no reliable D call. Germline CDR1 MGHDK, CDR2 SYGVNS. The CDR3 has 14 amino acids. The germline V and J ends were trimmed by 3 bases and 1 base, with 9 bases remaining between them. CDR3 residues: CASSESGRNTEAFF. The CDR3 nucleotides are TGTGCCAGCAGTGAGTCCGGGAGGAACACTGAAGCTTTCTTT.

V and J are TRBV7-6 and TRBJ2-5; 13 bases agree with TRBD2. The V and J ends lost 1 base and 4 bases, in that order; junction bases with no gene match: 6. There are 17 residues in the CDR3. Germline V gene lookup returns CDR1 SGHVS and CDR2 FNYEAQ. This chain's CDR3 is CASSLGGRTSGRETQYF. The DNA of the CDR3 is TGTGCCAGCAGCTTAGGGGGCCGGACTAGCGGGAGAGAGACCCAGTACTTC.

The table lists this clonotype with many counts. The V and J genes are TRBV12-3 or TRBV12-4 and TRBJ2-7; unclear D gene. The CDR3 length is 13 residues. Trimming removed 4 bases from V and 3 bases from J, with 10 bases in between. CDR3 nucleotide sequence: TGTGCCAGCAGTTCTCCAATGGACTACGAGCAGTACTTC. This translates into CASSSPMDYEQYF.

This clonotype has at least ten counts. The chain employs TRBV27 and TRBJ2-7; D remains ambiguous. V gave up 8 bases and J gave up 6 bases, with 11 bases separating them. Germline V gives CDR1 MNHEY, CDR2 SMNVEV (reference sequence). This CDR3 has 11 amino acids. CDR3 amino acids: CASHKGREQYF. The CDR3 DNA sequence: TGTGCCAGCCACAAAGGTCGCGAGCAGTACTTC.

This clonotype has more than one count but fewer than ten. This CDR3 reads CASSLTGGLGYTF. The CDR3 region has the DNA TGTGCCAGCAGCTTGACAGGGGGCCTTGGCTACACCTTC. This rearrangement joins TRBV7-8 to TRBJ1-2; 10 positions agree with TRBD1. CDR1 is SGHVS and CDR2 is FQNEAQ in the germline V gene. With V trimmed by 3 bases and J by 7 bases, 2 bases remained unmatched. The CDR3 extends over 13 amino acids.